This paragraph covers one TCR beta chain sequence. V was cut by 0 bases and J by 6 bases, with 12 bases left in between. The V gene's germline CDR1 is KGHSH and CDR2 LQKENI. The CDR3 covers 14 residues. The data stem from a study of blood T cell repertoires in COVID-19. At the level of the study: The United States, Italy and Spain were the sources of the acute and convalescent COVID-19 samples. Sources were T cells, B-cell-depleted T cells, or PBMCs; the material itself was cDNA or gDNA.

Under the authors' procedure: Amplification from reference gene primers served as the basis for estimated nucleated cell counts. Sequenced by immunoSEQ multiplex PCR; TCRdb stores in-frame clones only, minus some. The DNA was the basis for D and trimming; V, J and clone size are from that table. The sample lists a few hundred thousand clones, 85% occurring once. J is TRBJ2-7 and V is TRBV18; D perhaps matches TRBD2 (5 bases). The TCR originated in a woman aged 18-29 years with acute or convalescent COVID-19. The sample comprised peripheral blood. The CDR3 is CASSPPRDSIEQYF. In nucleotides, the CDR3 is TGTGCCAGCTCACCACCGAGGGATTCCATCGAGCAGTACTTC.